This TCR beta chain was observed in a study of blood T cell repertoires in COVID-19. Background on the study: Material from acute and convalescent COVID-19 was sourced from the United States, Italy and Spain.

Original handling: Counts of nucleated cells, estimated from reference gene primer amplification, were obtained. Sequenced by immunoSEQ multiplex PCR; TCRdb stores in-frame clones only, minus some. V and J calls and clone size are as listed in that table; D and trimming were resolved from the DNA. In the table there are roughly 60,000 clones, approximately 91% of which are singletons. Germline V gives CDR1 MNHEY, CDR2 SVGAGI. The junction had 8 bases not matched to a gene; V was cut back by 0 bases and J by 4 bases. The CDR3 runs 16 residues. The sequence derives from a man aged 55 to 70 with active COVID-19. This chain uses TRBV6-5 with TRBJ2-7; 8 positions agree with TRBD2. Sequenced sample: peripheral blood. This CDR3 is CASSYSEAGGGYEQYF. The CDR3 nucleotides read TGTGCCAGCAGTTACTCGGAGGCGGGAGGAGGGTACGAGCAGTACTTC.